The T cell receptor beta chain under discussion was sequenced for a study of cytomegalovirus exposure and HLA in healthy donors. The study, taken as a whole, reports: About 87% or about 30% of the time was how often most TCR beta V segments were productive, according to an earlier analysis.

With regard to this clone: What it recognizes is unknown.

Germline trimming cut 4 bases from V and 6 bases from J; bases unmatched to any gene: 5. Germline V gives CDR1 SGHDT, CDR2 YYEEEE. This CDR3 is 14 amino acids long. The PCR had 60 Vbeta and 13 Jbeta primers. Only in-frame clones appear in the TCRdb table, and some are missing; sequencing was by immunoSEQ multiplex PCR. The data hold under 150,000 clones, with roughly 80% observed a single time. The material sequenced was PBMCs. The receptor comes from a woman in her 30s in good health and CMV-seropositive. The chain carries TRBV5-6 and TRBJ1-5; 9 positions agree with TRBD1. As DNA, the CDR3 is TGTGCCAGCAGCCTGGGACAGGGCGGTCAGCCCCAGCATTTT. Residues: CASSLGQGGQPQHF.